Shown below are 27 T cell receptor beta chains from a single sample sequenced in a study of cytomegalovirus exposure and HLA in healthy donors (TCRdb year 2017). The receptor library was made with the immunoSEQ multiplex PCR assay. For the multiplex PCR, a mixture combining 60 forward primers for TCR Vbeta segments and 13 reverse primers for TCR Jbeta segments was used. In its TCRdb copy, this immuneACCESS table keeps in-frame sequences only and misses some clones. Where compared with another copy, unresolved V genes explain less than half of these, and the others have no known cause. Recorded for this sample are about 59,000 clones; about 80% of them occurred a single time. 3.9% of the sample is taken by the ten largest. The source material was PBMCs. The receptor source for this set is a woman aged 40 to 50 in good health and CMV-seronegative.

Note on this clone: One end of the junction varies from germline; a read error may be responsible. The chain couples TRBV6-1 to TRBJ2-5; TRBD2 aligns across 13 bases. The CDR3 contains 17 residues. Germline V gene sequence: CDR1 MNHNS, CDR2 SASEGT. The CDR3 nucleotides are TGTGCCAGCAGCGAAGGACTAGCGGGAGTCGGAGGAGAGACCCAGTACTTC. This encodes CASSEGLAGVGGETQYF.

This sequence joins TRBV28 and TRBJ2-7; 8 nucleotides align to TRBD1. The J segment lost 6 bases and the V segment lost 6 bases, leaving 13 bases of the junction unmatched. The CDR3 consists of 15 residues. The V gene's germline CDR1 is MDHEN and CDR2 SYDVKM. The CDR3 is CASSRPRGTGGEQYF. The CDR3 DNA sequence: TGTGCCAGCAGCCGCCCCCGGGGGACAGGAGGCGAGCAGTACTTC.

This chain joins TRBV28 and TRBJ1-1; weak D call: TRBD1 (6 bases). CDR1 is MDHEN and CDR2 is SYDVKM in the germline V gene. Trimming took 1 base from V and 1 from J, leaving 16 bases between them. CDR3 length equals 17 residues. CDR3 sequence (DNA): TGTGCCAGCAGTTTATACCCTGGGGGCAGAAAGAACACTGAAGCTTTCTTT. Its protein product is CASSLYPGGRKNTEAFF. Looking up the rest from reference TRBV28 and TRBJ1-1 gives the full variable domain: DVKVTQSSRYLVKRTGEKVFLECVQDMDHENMFWYRQDPGLGLRLIYFSYDVKMKEKGDIPEGYSVSREKKERFSLILESASTNQTSMYLCASSLYPGGRKNTEAFFGQGTRLTVV.

The rearrangement joins TRBV9 to TRBJ1-1; weak D call: TRBD1 (6 bases). Germline CDR1 is SGDLS and CDR2 is YYNGEE. The CDR3 is 15 residues long. Deletions cut 0 bases from V and 7 bases from J, with 16 bases between. The CDR3, as DNA: TGTGCCAGCAGCGTAGAGGGGGTTCCCCCCAGTGAAGCTTTCTTT. Its protein product is CASSVEGVPPSEAFF.

This clone has a single count. The chain links TRBV7-9 to TRBJ2-2; TRBD1 is a possible D gene (5 bases). V was pared by 2 bases and J by 6 bases, with 13 bases between. Germline values: CDR1 SEHNR, CDR2 FQNEAQ (reference sequence). This CDR3 contains 15 residues. Here the CDR3 DNA reads TGTGCCAGCAGCTTATTGGCAGGGTCCGCCGGGGAGCTGTTTTTT. Its protein is CASSLLAGSAGELFF. Complete variable domain (other parts from reference TRBV7-9 and TRBJ2-2): DTGVSQNPRHKITKRGQNVTFRCDPISEHNRLYWYRQTLGQGPEFLTYFQNEAQLEKSRLLSDRFSAERPKGSFSTLEIQRTEQGDSAMYLCASSLLAGSAGELFFGEGSRLTVL.

The chain recombines TRBV4-1 with TRBJ1-1; no clear D. The germline gives CDR1 MGHRA, CDR2 YSYEKL. The CDR3 has 14 amino acids. The V end was cut by 0 bases, the J end by 11 bases, with 16 bases between. For the CDR3, the DNA is TGCGCCAGCAGCCAAGAGTTGGGAGCCCGGTTTGCTTTCTTT. Translation gives CASSQELGARFAFF.

The table lists this clone with a count of one. This rearrangement joins TRBV15 to TRBJ2-6, with TRBD1 identical over 9 bases. The trim removed 5 bases at V and 0 bases at J, leaving 8 bases unmatched. CDR3 length: 18 residues. Germline assignment: CDR1 LNHNV and CDR2 YYDKDF (reference sequence). CDR3 protein: CATSSGTGLTSGANVLTF. The CDR3 DNA sequence: TGTGCCACCAGCTCCGGGACAGGGCTAACCTCTGGGGCCAACGTCCTGACTTTC.

The chain couples TRBV27 to TRBJ1-5; TRBD1 agrees at 8 bases. The CDR3 has 17 residues. Losses at the gene ends were 5 bases for V and 0 bases for J; bases not matched to a gene: 9. CDR1 and CDR2 (germline): MNHEY, SMNVEV (reference sequence). CDR3 loop: CASSPRYRGVSNQPQHF. CDR3 coding DNA: TGTGCCAGCAGTCCTAGGTACAGGGGGGTTAGCAATCAGCCCCAGCATTTT.

Written as DNA, the CDR3 is TGTGCCAGCCGGGACTTCTCTGGAAACACCATATATTTT. The encoded protein is CASRDFSGNTIYF. The V gene is TRBV6-5, the J gene TRBJ1-3; tentative D call: TRBD1 (5 bases). Germline CDR1 reads MNHEY; CDR2 reads SVGAGI. Trimming took 8 bases from V and 0 from J, leaving 8 bases between them. The length of the CDR3 is 13 residues.

The chain has TRBV13 and TRBJ2-2; 7 bases are a match to TRBD2. The V and J ends lost 3 bases and 4 bases, in that order; junction bases with no gene match: 8. The germline CDR1 and CDR2 sequences are PRHDT and FYEKMQ (reference sequence). This CDR3 comprises 16 residues. The CDR3 loop is CASSFKGGTLTGELFF. CDR3 bases: TGTGCCAGCAGCTTTAAGGGAGGGACCCTCACCGGGGAGCTGTTTTTT.

V gene TRBV29-1 combines with J gene TRBJ2-7, with TRBD2 matching over 10 bases. Trimming cost V 6 bases and J 2 bases; bases outside gene matches: 10. CDR3 length equals 15 residues. The germline V gene has CDR1 SQVTM and CDR2 ANQGSEA. The CDR3: CSVGTSERLTYEQYF. CDR3 in DNA: TGCAGCGTGGGGACTAGCGAGAGGCTTACCTACGAGCAGTACTTC.

Only a few counts were recorded for this clone. The genes are TRBV21-1 and TRBJ2-7; TRBD1, the D gene given by the table, was not confirmed from the DNA. TRBV21-1 is recorded as a pseudogene. The CDR3 is made up of 16 amino acids. CDR3 sequence reads: CASSGQGPNLPYEQYF. The CDR3 nucleotides are TGTGCCAGCAGCGGACAGGGGCCCAATTTACCCTACGAGCAGTACTTC.

This chain links TRBV10-3 with TRBJ2-5; no definite D call. The V gene lost 5 bases and the J gene lost 5 bases, with 6 bases spanning the gap. The length of the CDR3 is 11 residues. Germline-derived CDR1 and CDR2 are ENHRY and SYGVKD. CDR3 nucleotide sequence: TGTGCCATCAGTACAAGTGAGACCCAGTACTTC. Translating gives CAISTSETQYF.

V gene TRBV29-1 combines with J gene TRBJ2-2, with TRBD2 as a possible D gene (5 bases). The germline V gene encodes CDR1 SQVTM and CDR2 ANQGSEA. The CDR3 extends over 13 amino acids. Trimming cost V 4 bases and J 0 bases, with 6 bases left between them. The CDR3 here is CSVVGANTGELFF. The DNA of the CDR3 is TGCAGCGTTGTGGGAGCGAACACCGGGGAGCTGTTTTTT.

The CDR3 is CASSPDRRVYEQYF. CDR3 in DNA: TGTGCCAGCTCACCGGACAGGAGAGTCTACGAGCAGTACTTC. The rearrangement joins TRBV18 to TRBJ2-7, with 7 bases matching TRBD1. CDR1 and CDR2 from the germline V gene are KGHSH and LQKENI. Losses at the gene ends were 3 bases for V and 3 bases for J; bases not matched to a gene: 5. The CDR3 covers 14 residues. Full variable domain (outside the CDR3, taken from reference TRBV18 and TRBJ2-7): NAGVMQNPRHLVRRRGQEARLRCSPMKGHSHVYWYRQLPEEGLKFMVYLQKENIIDESGMPKERFSAEFPKEGPSILRIQQVVRGDSAAYFCASSPDRRVYEQYFGPGTRLTVT.

This sequence joins TRBV27 and TRBJ2-1; TRBD2 might be the D (6 bases). Germline lookup yields CDR1 MNHEY and CDR2 SMNVEV (reference sequence). The V end lost 5 bases, the J end lost 4 bases, and 24 bases lay between the germline ends. The CDR3 length is 18 residues. This CDR3 is CASSPQAGTSKKYNEQFF. CDR3 coding DNA: TGTGCCAGCAGTCCCCAGGCGGGAACTAGCAAAAAGTACAATGAGCAGTTCTTC.

The chain recombines TRBV7-9 with TRBJ2-2; the match to TRBD2 covers 8 bases. Germline V gene data show CDR1 as SEHNR and CDR2 as FQNEAQ (reference sequence). The V gene end was trimmed by 5 bases and the J gene end by 4 bases; junction bases not matched to a gene: 6. This CDR3 spans 15 amino acids. The CDR3 reads CASSRAGATTGELFF. CDR3 sequence (DNA): TGTGCCAGCAGCCGAGCGGGAGCTACCACCGGGGAGCTGTTTTTT.

J is TRBJ2-3 and V is TRBV4-1; tentatively, D is TRBD1 (5 bases). Per germline, CDR1 MGHRA and CDR2 YSYEKL. Trimming pared 1 base from V and 5 bases from J, leaving 13 bases between. There are 15 residues in the CDR3. The CDR3 here is CASSQVRQGVDTQYF. CDR3 sequence (DNA): TGCGCCAGCAGCCAAGTGAGGCAGGGCGTAGATACGCAGTATTTT.

The J gene is TRBJ2-1, the V gene TRBV10-1; 13 nucleotides align to TRBD2. V lost 6 bases and J lost 10; bases outside the gene matches: 9. The CDR3 is 15 residues long. Germline values: CDR1 WNHNN, CDR2 SYGVQD (reference sequence). The CDR3 sequence is CASSSGLAGVEEQFF. CDR3 nucleotides: TGCGCCAGCAGCTCTGGACTAGCGGGAGTGGAAGAGCAGTTCTTC.

CDR3 sequence (DNA): TGCAGCGCTACGAGGGGGGGAGGTGAAAAACTGTTTTTT. Its translation is CSATRGGGEKLFF. The chain uses TRBV29-1 and TRBJ1-4; perhaps TRBD1 as D (6 bases). Germline assignment: CDR1 SQVTM and CDR2 ANQGSEA. The V end lost 7 bases, the J end lost 7 bases, and 16 bases lay between the germline ends. The CDR3 consists of 13 residues.

The V gene is TRBV27, the J gene TRBJ1-5; D gene uncertain. Per the germline V gene, CDR1 is MNHEY and CDR2 is SMNVEV (reference sequence). V was shortened by 6 bases and J by 0 bases, with 18 bases between the two germline ends. CDR3 length: 17 residues. The CDR3 spells CASRPLLSYSSNQPQHF. CDR3 DNA: TGTGCCAGCAGACCGCTACTTTCTTACAGTAGCAATCAGCCCCAGCATTTT.

This clone was seen more than once but under ten times. The rearrangement joins TRBV12-5 to TRBJ1-1; D is unresolved. CDR3 length: 14 residues. V was cut by 6 bases and J by 5 bases, with 16 bases left in between. CDR1 is LGHNT, CDR2 FRNRAP, per germline. CDR3 nucleotides: TGTGCTAGTGGCCGAGGCGTGGATGGGACTGAAGCTTTCTTT. It codes for CASGRGVDGTEAFF. The full variable domain, rest sourced from reference TRBV12-5 and TRBJ1-1, is DARVTQTPRHKVTEMGQEVTMRCQPILGHNTVFWYRQTMMQGLELLAYFRNRAPLDDSGMPKDRFSAEMPDATLATLKIQPSEPRDSAVYFCASGRGVDGTEAFFGQGTRLTVV.

V gene TRBV20-1 combines with J gene TRBJ2-7; D gene ambiguous. The ends were cut back, 1 base at V and 3 bases at J, with 4 bases in the middle. The CDR3 extends over 11 amino acids. CDR1 is DFQATT and CDR2 is SNEGSKA in the germline V gene (reference sequence). CDR3 amino acids: CSARVNYEQYF. Written as DNA, the CDR3 is TGCAGTGCTAGAGTAAACTACGAGCAGTACTTC.

J is TRBJ2-2 and V is TRBV4-2; 12 nucleotides align to TRBD2. CDR1 LGHNA and CDR2 YNFKEQ come from the germline V gene. CDR3 length: 16 amino acids. J gave up 7 bases and V 1 base, and 4 bases lay outside the gene matches. The CDR3 here is CASSQVLAGGNGELFF. CDR3 in DNA: TGTGCCAGCAGCCAAGTCCTAGCGGGAGGGAACGGGGAGCTGTTTTTT.

The gene calls are TRBV19 and TRBJ2-3, with D maybe TRBD2 (5 bases). CDR3 length: 15 amino acids. Germline values: CDR1 LNHDA, CDR2 SQIVND (reference sequence). The V and J ends lost 6 bases and 1 base respectively, with 14 bases between them. The CDR3 region has the DNA TGTGCCAGTAGCTGGAGGAGGCAACGCACAGATACGCAGTATTTT. The encoded protein is CASSWRRQRTDTQYF.

The chain uses TRBV11-1 and TRBJ2-2; possibly TRBD2 for D (5 bases). Germline V lookup: CDR1 SGHAT, CDR2 FQDESV (reference sequence). CDR3 length: 15 amino acids. Trimming left V 5 bases short and J 5 bases short, with 15 bases between. For the CDR3, the DNA is TGTGCCAGCAGCCCAGGCGGCGGGCGGACCGGGGAGCTGTTTTTT. This gives the protein CASSPGGGRTGELFF.

The chain joins TRBV18 to TRBJ1-2, with unresolved D. CDR1 and CDR2 from the germline V gene are KGHSH and LQKENI. This CDR3 region has 14 residues. V lost 3 bases and J lost 7, with 15 bases in between. CDR3 amino acids: CASSPDREYGGYTF. The CDR3 DNA reads as TGTGCCAGCTCACCGGACCGGGAATATGGTGGCTACACCTTC.